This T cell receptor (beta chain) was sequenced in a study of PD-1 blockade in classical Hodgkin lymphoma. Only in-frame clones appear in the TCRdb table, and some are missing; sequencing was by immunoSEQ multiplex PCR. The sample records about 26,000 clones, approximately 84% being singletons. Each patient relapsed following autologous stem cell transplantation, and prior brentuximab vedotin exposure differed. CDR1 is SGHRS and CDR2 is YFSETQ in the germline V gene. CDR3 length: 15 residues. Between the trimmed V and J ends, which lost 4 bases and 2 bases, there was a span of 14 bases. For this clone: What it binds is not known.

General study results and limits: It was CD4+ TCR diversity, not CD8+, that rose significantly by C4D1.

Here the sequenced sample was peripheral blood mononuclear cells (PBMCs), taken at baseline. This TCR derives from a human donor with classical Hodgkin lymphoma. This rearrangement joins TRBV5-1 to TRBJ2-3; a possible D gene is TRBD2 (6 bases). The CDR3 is CASSTGTSPTDTQYF. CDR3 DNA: TGCGCCAGCAGCACCGGGACTTCACCCACAGATACGCAGTATTTT.